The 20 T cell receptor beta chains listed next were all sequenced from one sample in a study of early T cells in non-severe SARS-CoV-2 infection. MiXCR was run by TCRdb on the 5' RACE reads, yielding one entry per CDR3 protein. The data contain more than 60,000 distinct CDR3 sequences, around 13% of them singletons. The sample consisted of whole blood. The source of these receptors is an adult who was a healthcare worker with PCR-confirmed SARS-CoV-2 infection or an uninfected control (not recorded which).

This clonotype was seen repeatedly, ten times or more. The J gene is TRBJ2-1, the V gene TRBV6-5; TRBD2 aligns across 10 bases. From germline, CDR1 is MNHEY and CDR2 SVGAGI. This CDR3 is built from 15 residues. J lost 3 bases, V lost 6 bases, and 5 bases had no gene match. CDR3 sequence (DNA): TGTGCCAGCAGCGCACTAGCGGGGTTCTACAATGAGCAGTTCTTC. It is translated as CASSALAGFYNEQFF.

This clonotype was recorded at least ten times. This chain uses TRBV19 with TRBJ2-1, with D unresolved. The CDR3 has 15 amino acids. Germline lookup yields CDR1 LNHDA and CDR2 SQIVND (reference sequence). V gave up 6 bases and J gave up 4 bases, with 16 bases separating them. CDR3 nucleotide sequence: TGTGCCAGTAGATATTCCCCGACACCATACAATGAGCAGTTCTTC. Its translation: CASRYSPTPYNEQFF. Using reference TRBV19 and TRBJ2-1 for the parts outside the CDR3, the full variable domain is DGGITQSPKYLFRKEGQNVTLSCEQNLNHDAMYWYRQDPGQGLRLIYYSQIVNDFQKGDIAEGYSVSREKKESFPLTVTSAQKNPTAFYLCASRYSPTPYNEQFFGPGTRLTVL.

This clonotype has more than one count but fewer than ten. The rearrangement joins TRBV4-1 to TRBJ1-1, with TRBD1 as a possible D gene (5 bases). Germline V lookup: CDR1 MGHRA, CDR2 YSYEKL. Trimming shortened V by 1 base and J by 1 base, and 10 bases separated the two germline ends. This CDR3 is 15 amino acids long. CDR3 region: CASSQASGRNTEAFF. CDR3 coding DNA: TGCGCCAGCAGCCAAGCGTCAGGGAGGAACACTGAAGCTTTCTTT.

For the CDR3, the DNA is TGCGCCAGCAGCTTGGGACTAGCGGGGTTCCAAGAGACCCAGTACTTC. Translating it yields CASSLGLAGFQETQYF. The chain links TRBV5-1 to TRBJ2-5; 11 nucleotides line up with TRBD2. Germline CDR1 reads SGHRS; CDR2 reads YFSETQ. The CDR3 runs to 16 residues. Trimming took 0 bases from V and 1 from J; bases not matched to a gene: 2. Drawing the rest from reference TRBV5-1 and TRBJ2-5, the complete variable domain is KAGVTQTPRYLIKTRGQQVTLSCSPISGHRSVSWYQQTPGQGLQFLFEYFSETQRNKGNFPGRFSGRQFSNSRSEMNVSTLELGDSALYLCASSLGLAGFQETQYFGPGTRLLVL.

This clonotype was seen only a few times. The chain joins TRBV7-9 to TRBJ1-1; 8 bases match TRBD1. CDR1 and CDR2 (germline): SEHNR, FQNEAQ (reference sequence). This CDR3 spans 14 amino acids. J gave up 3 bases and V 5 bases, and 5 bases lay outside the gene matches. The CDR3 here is CASSLQGAHTEAFF. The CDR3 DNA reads TGTGCCAGCAGCCTCCAGGGGGCACACACTGAAGCTTTCTTT.

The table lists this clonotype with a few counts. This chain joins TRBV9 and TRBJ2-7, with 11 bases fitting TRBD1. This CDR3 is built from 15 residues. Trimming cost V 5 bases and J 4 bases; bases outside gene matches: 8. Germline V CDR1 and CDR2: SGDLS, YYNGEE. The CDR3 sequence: CASSEAGQGEYEQYF. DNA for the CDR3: TGTGCCAGCAGTGAAGCGGGACAGGGGGAGTACGAGCAGTACTTC.

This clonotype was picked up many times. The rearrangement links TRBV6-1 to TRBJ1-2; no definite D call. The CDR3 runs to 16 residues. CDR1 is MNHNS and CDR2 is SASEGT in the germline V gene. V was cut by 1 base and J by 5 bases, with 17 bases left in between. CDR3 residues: CASSEGRDVAAYGYTF. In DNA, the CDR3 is TGTGCCAGCAGTGAAGGGAGGGATGTCGCGGCATATGGCTACACCTTC.

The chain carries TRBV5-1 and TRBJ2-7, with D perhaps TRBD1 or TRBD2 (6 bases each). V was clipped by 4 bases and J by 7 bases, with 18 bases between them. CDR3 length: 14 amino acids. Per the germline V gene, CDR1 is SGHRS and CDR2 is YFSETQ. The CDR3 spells CASSRGDILWEQYF. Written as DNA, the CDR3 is TGCGCCAGCAGCAGGGGGGACATCCTTTGGGAGCAGTACTTC.

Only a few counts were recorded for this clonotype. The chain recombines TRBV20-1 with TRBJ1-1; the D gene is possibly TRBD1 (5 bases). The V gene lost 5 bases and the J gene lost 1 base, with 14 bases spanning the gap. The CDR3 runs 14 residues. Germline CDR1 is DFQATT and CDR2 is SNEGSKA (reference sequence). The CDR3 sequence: CSAPYRRGNTEAFF. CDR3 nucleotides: TGCAGTGCTCCTTACAGGCGGGGGAACACTGAAGCTTTCTTT.

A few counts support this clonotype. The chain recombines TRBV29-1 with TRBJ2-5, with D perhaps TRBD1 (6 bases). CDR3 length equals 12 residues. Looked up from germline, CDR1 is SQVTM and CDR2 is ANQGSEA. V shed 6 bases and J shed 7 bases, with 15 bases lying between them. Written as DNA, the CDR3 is TGCAGCGTAGTCAACTCCAGGGGGACCCAGTACTTC. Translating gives CSVVNSRGTQYF. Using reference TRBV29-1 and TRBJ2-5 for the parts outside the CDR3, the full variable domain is SAVISQKPSRDICQRGTSLTIQCQVDSQVTMMFWYRQQPGQSLTLIATANQGSEATYESGFVIDKFPISRPNLTFSTLTVSNMSPEDSSIYLCSVVNSRGTQYFGPGTRLLVL.

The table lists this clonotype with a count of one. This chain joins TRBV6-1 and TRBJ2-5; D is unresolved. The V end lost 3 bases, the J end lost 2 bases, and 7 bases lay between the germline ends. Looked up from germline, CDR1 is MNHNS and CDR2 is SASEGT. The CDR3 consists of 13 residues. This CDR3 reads CASSEVQQETQYF. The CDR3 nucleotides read TGTGCCAGCAGTGAGGTGCAGCAAGAGACCCAGTACTTC.

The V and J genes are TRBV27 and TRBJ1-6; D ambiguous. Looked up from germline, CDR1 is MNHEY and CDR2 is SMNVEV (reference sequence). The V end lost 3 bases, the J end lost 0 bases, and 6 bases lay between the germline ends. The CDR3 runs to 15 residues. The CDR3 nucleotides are TGTGCCAGCAGTTTTTGGAGCTCCTATAATTCACCCCTCCACTTT. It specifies CASSFWSSYNSPLHF.

The CDR3 DNA follows: TGCAGTGCCCAGCCCCCTCCCCCACTCCGTAATGAGCAGTTCTTC. This translates into CSAQPPPPLRNEQFF. This chain joins TRBV20-1 and TRBJ2-1; D not certain. V was trimmed by 6 bases and J by 7 bases, leaving 22 bases between them. The germline V gene has CDR1 DFQATT and CDR2 SNEGSKA (reference sequence). CDR3 length: 15 amino acids.

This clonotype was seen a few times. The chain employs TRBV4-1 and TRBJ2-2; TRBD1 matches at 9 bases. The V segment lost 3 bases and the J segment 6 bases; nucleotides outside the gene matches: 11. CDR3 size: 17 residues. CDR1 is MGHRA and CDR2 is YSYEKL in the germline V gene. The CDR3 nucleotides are TGCGCCAGCAGCCATTATACTCCGGGACAGGGCGCCGGGGAGCTGTTTTTT. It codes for CASSHYTPGQGAGELFF.

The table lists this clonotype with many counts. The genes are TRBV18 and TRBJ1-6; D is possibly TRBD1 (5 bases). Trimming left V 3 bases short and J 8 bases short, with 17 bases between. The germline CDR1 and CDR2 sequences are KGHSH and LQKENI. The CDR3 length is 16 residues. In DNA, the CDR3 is TGTGCCAGCTCACCTGGGTCCGGGACCTCGTATTCACCCCTCCACTTT. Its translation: CASSPGSGTSYSPLHF.

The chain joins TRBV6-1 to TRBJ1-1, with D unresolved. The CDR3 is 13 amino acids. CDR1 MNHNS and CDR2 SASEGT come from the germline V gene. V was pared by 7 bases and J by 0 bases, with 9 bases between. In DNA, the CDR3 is TGTGCCAGCACGTCGGGCCTGAACACTGAAGCTTTCTTT. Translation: CASTSGLNTEAFF.

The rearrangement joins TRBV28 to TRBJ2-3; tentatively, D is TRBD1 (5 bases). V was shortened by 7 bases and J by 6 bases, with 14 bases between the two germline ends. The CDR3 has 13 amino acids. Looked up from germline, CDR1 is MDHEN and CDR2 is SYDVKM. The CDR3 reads CASTLMGPDTQYF. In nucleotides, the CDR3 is TGTGCCAGCACCTTGATGGGGCCCGATACGCAGTATTTT.

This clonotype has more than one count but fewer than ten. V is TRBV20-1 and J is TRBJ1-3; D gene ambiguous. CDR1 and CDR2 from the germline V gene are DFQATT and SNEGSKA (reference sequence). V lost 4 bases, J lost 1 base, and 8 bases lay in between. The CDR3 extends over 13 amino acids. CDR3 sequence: CSATVGSGNTIYF. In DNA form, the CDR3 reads TGCAGTGCTACAGTCGGATCTGGAAACACCATATATTTT.

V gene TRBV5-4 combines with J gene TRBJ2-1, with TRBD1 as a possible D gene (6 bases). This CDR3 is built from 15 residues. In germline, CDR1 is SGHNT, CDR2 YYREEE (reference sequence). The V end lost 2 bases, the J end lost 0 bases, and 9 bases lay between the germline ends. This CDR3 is CASSFQGGSYNEQFF. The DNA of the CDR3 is TGTGCCAGCAGCTTTCAAGGGGGCTCCTACAATGAGCAGTTCTTC.

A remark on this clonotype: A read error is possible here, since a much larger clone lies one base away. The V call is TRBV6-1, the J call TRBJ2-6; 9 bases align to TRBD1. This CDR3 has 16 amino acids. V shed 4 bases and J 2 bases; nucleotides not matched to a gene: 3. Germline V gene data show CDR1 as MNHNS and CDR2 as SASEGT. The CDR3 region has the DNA TGTGCCAGCAGTGTTACAGGGGGCGCTGGGGCCAACGTCCTGACTTTC. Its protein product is CASSVTGGAGANVLTF.